A single sample gave rise to the 18 T cell receptor beta chains below, sequenced in a study of blood T cell repertoires in COVID-19 (dated by TCRdb to the early 2020s). Libraries came from the immunoSEQ multiplex PCR assay. As stored in TCRdb, this immuneACCESS dataset retains in-frame rearrangements with V and J assigned. A fraction of the clones does not appear; measured against another copy, unresolved V genes explain less than half of the discrepancy, and the remainder lacks a known reason. This sample gives fewer than 350,000 clones in total; approximately 87% of them show up just once. Less than 15% of the sample belongs to the ten largest clones. The sequenced sample was peripheral blood. The receptors here all came from a woman in her thirties with COVID-19, enrolled during active disease.

The genes are TRBV5-1 and TRBJ1-1; a weak D match, TRBD1 (6 bases). Trimming left V 0 bases short and J 4 bases short, with 19 bases between. Per the germline V gene, CDR1 is SGHRS and CDR2 is YFSETQ. The CDR3 extends over 17 amino acids. The CDR3: CASSLEPGRGRGTEAFF. In DNA, the CDR3 is TGCGCCAGCAGCTTGGAGCCCGGCAGGGGCAGGGGCACTGAAGCTTTCTTT. The variable domain in full, completed from reference TRBV5-1 and TRBJ1-1, reads KAGVTQTPRYLIKTRGQQVTLSCSPISGHRSVSWYQQTPGQGLQFLFEYFSETQRNKGNFPGRFSGRQFSNSRSEMNVSTLELGDSALYLCASSLEPGRGRGTEAFFGQGTRLTVV.

In this sample, this clone turned up once. V gene TRBV5-1 combines with J gene TRBJ1-2; 12 bases agree with TRBD1. Germline CDR1 and CDR2: SGHRS and YFSETQ. CDR3 length equals 14 residues. With 4 bases clipped from V and 6 bases from J, the junction kept 4 bases outside the gene matches. CDR3 amino acids: CASSQGQGANGYTF. The DNA of the CDR3 is TGCGCCAGCAGCCAGGGACAGGGGGCAAATGGCTACACCTTC.

V gene TRBV14 combines with J gene TRBJ2-2; the D gene is possibly TRBD1 (7 bases). The germline gives CDR1 SGHDN, CDR2 FVKESK. This CDR3 is built from 17 residues. V was trimmed by 2 bases and J by 1 base, leaving 14 bases between them. The CDR3 DNA sequence: TGTGCCAGCAGCCAAATTAGGGGGGACAGGAACACCGGGGAGCTGTTTTTT. Protein sequence: CASSQIRGDRNTGELFF. The full variable domain, its missing parts supplied by reference TRBV14 and TRBJ2-2, is EAGVTQFPSHSVIEKGQTVTLRCDPISGHDNLYWYRRVMGKEIKFLLHFVKESKQDESGMPNNRFLAERTGGTYSTLKVQPAELEDSGVYFCASSQIRGDRNTGELFFGEGSRLTVL.

The chain employs TRBV3-1 (or the pseudogene TRBV3-2) and TRBJ1-2, with unresolved D. V dropped 2 bases and J dropped 4 bases, with 11 bases sitting between them. Germline V gene data show CDR1 as LGHDT and CDR2 as YNNKEL (reference sequence). The length of the CDR3 is 14 residues. CDR3 sequence: CASSQRGSLYGYTF. The CDR3 DNA follows: TGTGCCAGCAGCCAAAGAGGCAGCCTCTATGGCTACACCTTC.

J is TRBJ1-1 and V is TRBV6-6, with no clear D. CDR1 and CDR2 from the germline V gene are MNHNY and SVGAGI (reference sequence). V lost 4 bases, J lost 0 bases, and 15 bases lay in between. This CDR3 is 16 amino acids long. The CDR3: CASSSSSIAMNTEAFF. The CDR3 coding sequence is TGTGCCAGCAGTTCGAGTAGTATCGCTATGAACACTGAAGCTTTCTTT.

The rearrangement links TRBV24-1 to TRBJ2-2, with 8 bases that match TRBD1. The CDR3 loop spans 16 amino acids. V lost 1 base, J lost 6 bases, and 6 bases stayed unmatched. Germline values: CDR1 KGHDR, CDR2 SFDVKD. The CDR3 protein is CATSDFDRGGAGELFF. The CDR3 DNA follows: TGTGCCACCAGTGATTTTGACAGGGGTGGGGCCGGGGAGCTGTTTTTT.

The rearrangement links TRBV5-1 to TRBJ2-2; 7 nucleotides align to TRBD1. CDR1 SGHRS and CDR2 YFSETQ come from the germline V gene. This CDR3 comprises 17 residues. V lost 0 bases and J lost 1; bases outside the gene matches: 6. This CDR3 reads CASSLGPRQGNTGELFF. DNA of the CDR3: TGCGCCAGCAGCTTGGGGCCCCGACAGGGGAACACCGGGGAGCTGTTTTTT.

The V and J genes are TRBV3-1 (or the pseudogene TRBV3-2) and TRBJ2-3, with unresolved D. This CDR3 is built from 12 residues. V lost 3 bases to trimming and J lost 6 bases, with 7 bases between them. From germline, CDR1 is LGHDT and CDR2 YNNKEL (reference sequence). The CDR3 nucleotides read TGTGCCAGCAGCCACGATGAGGATACGCAGTATTTT. Protein: CASSHDEDTQYF.

V usage is TRBV19 and J usage is TRBJ2-1; TRBD2 might be the D (6 bases). There are 14 residues in the CDR3. Germline V CDR1 and CDR2: LNHDA, SQIVND (reference sequence). Between the trimmed V and J ends, which lost 1 base and 10 bases, there was a span of 14 bases. The CDR3 is CASSIVVAATEQFF. In DNA, the CDR3 is TGTGCCAGTAGTATAGTGGTAGCGGCCACGGAGCAGTTCTTC.

The genes are TRBV18 and TRBJ1-4; D remains unclear. The CDR3 extends over 13 amino acids. V lost 3 bases, J lost 8 bases, and 10 bases lay in between. Germline loops: CDR1 KGHSH, CDR2 LQKENI. The CDR3 loop reads CASSPQTREKLFF. DNA for the CDR3: TGTGCCAGCTCACCCCAGACAAGGGAAAAACTGTTTTTT.

The chain links TRBV11-2 to TRBJ2-5; the D is unclear. The CDR3 length is 13 residues. Germline CDR1 is SGHAT and CDR2 is FQNNGV. V lost 5 bases, J lost 5 bases, and 12 bases lay in between. The CDR3 region has the DNA TGTGCCAGCAGCCCAAGAGTTGTGGAGACCCAGTACTTC. Translation: CASSPRVVETQYF. The entire variable domain, with the rest obtained from reference TRBV11-2 and TRBJ2-5, is as follows: EAGVAQSPRYKIIEKRQSVAFWCNPISGHATLYWYQQILGQGPKLLIQFQNNGVVDDSQLPKDRFSAERLKGVDSTLKIQPAKLEDSAVYLCASSPRVVETQYFGPGTRLLVL.

The genes are TRBV10-3 and TRBJ2-3; 7 bases map to TRBD2. Trimming at V came to 0 bases and at J to 3 bases, leaving 6 bases not matched to a gene. The CDR3 is 16 amino acids. Looked up from germline, CDR1 is ENHRY and CDR2 is SYGVKD. The CDR3 protein is CAISESQRGITDTQYF. The CDR3 DNA reads as TGTGCCATCAGTGAGTCTCAGCGGGGCATAACAGATACGCAGTATTTT.

About this clone itself: The sample has other DNA sequences that encode this CDR3 too. The chain carries TRBV6-1 and TRBJ2-5, with D perhaps TRBD2 (5 bases). Germline V CDR1 and CDR2: MNHNS, SASEGT. The germline V and J ends were trimmed by 1 base and 5 bases, with 11 bases remaining between them. CDR3 length: 14 amino acids. The CDR3 loop reads CASSEDPSRETQYF. The CDR3 DNA sequence: TGTGCCAGCAGTGAAGACCCTAGCAGGGAGACCCAGTACTTC.

This chain uses TRBV11-2 with TRBJ2-3, with unresolved D. This CDR3 comprises 13 residues. Germline CDR1 reads SGHAT; CDR2 reads FQNNGV. Trimming pared 2 bases from V and 5 bases from J, leaving 8 bases between. CDR3 sequence reads: CASSLRALDTQYF. In DNA form, the CDR3 reads TGTGCCAGCAGCTTAAGAGCCCTAGATACGCAGTATTTT.

The gene calls are TRBV6-2 or TRBV6-3 and TRBJ2-7, with D possibly TRBD2 on 6 matching bases. V was pared by 6 bases and J by 2 bases, with 11 bases between. Germline lookup yields CDR1 MNHEY and CDR2 SVGEGT. The CDR3 totals 13 residues. The CDR3 DNA is TGTGCCAGCAGCATCGCGGGGCCCTACGAGCAGTACTTC. Translating it yields CASSIAGPYEQYF.

In this sample, this clone turned up once. The chain couples TRBV4-1 to TRBJ1-2, with TRBD1 as a possible D gene (5 bases). The CDR3 spans 16 residues. The V gene's germline CDR1 is MGHRA and CDR2 YSYEKL. V was trimmed by 0 bases and J by 5 bases, leaving 16 bases between them. The CDR3 loop reads CASSQDRDSDIYGYTF. DNA of the CDR3: TGCGCCAGCAGCCAAGATAGAGACAGCGATATTTATGGCTACACCTTC.

This chain uses TRBV5-1 with TRBJ1-4; TRBD1 matches 7 bases. The CDR3 length is 15 residues. V dropped 1 base and J dropped 8; count of bases not matched to a gene: 8. In germline, CDR1 is SGHRS, CDR2 YFSETQ. The CDR3 reads CASSLPEQGGEKLFF. The CDR3 DNA follows: TGCGCCAGCAGCTTGCCCGAGCAGGGGGGAGAAAAACTGTTTTTT.

The CDR3 spells CASSQSRQGSAGPNQPQHF. Here the CDR3 DNA reads TGCGCCAGCAGTCAATCCAGGCAGGGGTCCGCCGGGCCTAATCAGCCCCAGCATTTT. This rearrangement joins TRBV23-1 to TRBJ1-5; perhaps TRBD1 as D (6 bases). TRBV23-1 belongs to the ORF category, with a function that is uncertain. This CDR3 is built from 19 residues. V shed 0 bases and J shed 4 bases, with 22 bases lying between them.